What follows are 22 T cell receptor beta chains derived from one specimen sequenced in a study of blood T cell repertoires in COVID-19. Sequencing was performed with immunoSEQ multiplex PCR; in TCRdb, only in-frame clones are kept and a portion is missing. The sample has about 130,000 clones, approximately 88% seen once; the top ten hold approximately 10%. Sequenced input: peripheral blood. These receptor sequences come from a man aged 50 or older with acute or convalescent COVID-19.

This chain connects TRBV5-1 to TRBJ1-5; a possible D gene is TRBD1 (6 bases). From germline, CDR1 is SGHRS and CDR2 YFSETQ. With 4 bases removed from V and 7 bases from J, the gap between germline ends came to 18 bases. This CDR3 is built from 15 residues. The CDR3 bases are TGCGCCAGCAGCGTATCGACAGGATCCGGACAGCCCCAGCATTTT. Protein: CASSVSTGSGQPQHF.

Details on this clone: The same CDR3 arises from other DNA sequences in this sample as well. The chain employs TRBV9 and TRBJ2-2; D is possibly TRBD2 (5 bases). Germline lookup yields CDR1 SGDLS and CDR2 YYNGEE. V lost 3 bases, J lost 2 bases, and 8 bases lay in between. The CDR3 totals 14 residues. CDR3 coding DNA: TGTGCCAGCAGCGGGACTGTTAACACCGGGGAGCTGTTTTTT. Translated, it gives CASSGTVNTGELFF.

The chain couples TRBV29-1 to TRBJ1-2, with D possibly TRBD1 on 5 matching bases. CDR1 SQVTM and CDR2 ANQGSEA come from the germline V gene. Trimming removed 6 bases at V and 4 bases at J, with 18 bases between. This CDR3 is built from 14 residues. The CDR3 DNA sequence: TGCAGCGTGGTAGATCCTTTGCAGGGCTATGGCTACACCTTC. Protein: CSVVDPLQGYGYTF.

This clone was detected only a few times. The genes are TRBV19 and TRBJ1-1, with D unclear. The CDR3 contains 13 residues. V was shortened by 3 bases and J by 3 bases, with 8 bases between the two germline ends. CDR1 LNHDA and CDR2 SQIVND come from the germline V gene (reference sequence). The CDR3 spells CASSIYRDTEAFF. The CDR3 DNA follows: TGTGCCAGTAGTATCTACCGGGACACTGAAGCTTTCTTT.

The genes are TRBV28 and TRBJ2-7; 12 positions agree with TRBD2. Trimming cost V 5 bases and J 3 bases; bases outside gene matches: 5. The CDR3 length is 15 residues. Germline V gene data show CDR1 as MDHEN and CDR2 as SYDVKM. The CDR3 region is CASSRGLAGFYEQYF. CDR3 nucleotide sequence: TGTGCCAGCAGTAGAGGACTAGCGGGATTCTACGAGCAGTACTTC.

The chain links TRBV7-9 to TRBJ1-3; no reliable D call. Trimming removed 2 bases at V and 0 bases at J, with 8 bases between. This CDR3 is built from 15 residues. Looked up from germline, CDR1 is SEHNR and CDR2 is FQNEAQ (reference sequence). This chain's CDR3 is CASSLTPNSGNTIYF. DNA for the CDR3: TGTGCCAGCAGCTTAACTCCCAACTCTGGAAACACCATATATTTT.

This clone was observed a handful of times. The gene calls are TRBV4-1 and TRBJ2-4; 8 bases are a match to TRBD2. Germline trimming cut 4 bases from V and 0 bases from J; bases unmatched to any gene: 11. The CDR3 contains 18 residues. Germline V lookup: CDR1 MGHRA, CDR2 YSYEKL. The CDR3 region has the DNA TGCGCCAGCAGCCTCGCTCTAGCGGGCCATCTAGCCAAAAACATTCAGTACTTC. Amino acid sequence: CASSLALAGHLAKNIQYF.

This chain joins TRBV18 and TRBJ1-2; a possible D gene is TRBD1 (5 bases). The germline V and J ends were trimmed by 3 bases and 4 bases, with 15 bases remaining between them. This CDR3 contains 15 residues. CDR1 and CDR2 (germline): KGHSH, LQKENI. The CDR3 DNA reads TGTGCCAGCTCACCTACCACTCAGGGTTTCTATGGCTACACCTTC. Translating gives CASSPTTQGFYGYTF. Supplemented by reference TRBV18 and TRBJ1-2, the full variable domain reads NAGVMQNPRHLVRRRGQEARLRCSPMKGHSHVYWYRQLPEEGLKFMVYLQKENIIDESGMPKERFSAEFPKEGPSILRIQQVVRGDSAAYFCASSPTTQGFYGYTFGSGTRLTVV.

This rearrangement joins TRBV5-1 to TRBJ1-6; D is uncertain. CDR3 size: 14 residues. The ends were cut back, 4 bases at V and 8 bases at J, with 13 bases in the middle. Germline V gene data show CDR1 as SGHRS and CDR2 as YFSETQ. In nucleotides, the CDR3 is TGCGCCAGCAGCAATGGACTTAGGGATTCACCCCTCCACTTT. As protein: CASSNGLRDSPLHF.

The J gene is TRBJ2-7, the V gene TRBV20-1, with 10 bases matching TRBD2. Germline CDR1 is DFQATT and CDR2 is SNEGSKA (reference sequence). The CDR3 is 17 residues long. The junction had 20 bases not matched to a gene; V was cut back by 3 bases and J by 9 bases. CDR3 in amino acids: CSASWGQREGPGGRQYF. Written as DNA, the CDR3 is TGCAGTGCTAGTTGGGGCCAGCGGGAGGGTCCCGGTGGCAGGCAGTACTTC.

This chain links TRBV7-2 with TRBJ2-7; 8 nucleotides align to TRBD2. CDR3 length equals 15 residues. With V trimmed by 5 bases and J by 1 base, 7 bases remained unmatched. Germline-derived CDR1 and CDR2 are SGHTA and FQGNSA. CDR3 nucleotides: TGTGCCAGCAGCCCGAGGGCTAGCGGGTCCTACGAGCAGTACTTC. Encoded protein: CASSPRASGSYEQYF.

The CDR3 loop reads CASSLAQGNTEAFF. CDR3 coding DNA: TGTGCCAGCAGCTTGGCGCAGGGGAACACTGAAGCTTTCTTT. The J gene is TRBJ1-1, the V gene TRBV5-5, with a tentative D call TRBD1 (5 bases). The CDR3 runs to 14 residues. The ends were cut back, 0 bases at V and 1 base at J, with 7 bases in the middle. Germline V lookup: CDR1 SGHKS, CDR2 YYEKEE (reference sequence).

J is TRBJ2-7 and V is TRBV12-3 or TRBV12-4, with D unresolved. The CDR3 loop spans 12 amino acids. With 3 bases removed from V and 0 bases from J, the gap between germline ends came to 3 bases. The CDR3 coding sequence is TGTGCCAGCAGTTTGTACTCCTACGAGCAGTACTTC. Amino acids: CASSLYSYEQYF.

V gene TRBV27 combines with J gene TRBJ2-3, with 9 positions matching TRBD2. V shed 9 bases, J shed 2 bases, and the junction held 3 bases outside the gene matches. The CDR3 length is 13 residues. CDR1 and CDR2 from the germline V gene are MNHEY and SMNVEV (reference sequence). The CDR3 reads CASKGLATDTQYF. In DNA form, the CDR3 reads TGTGCCAGTAAGGGACTAGCCACAGATACGCAGTATTTT.

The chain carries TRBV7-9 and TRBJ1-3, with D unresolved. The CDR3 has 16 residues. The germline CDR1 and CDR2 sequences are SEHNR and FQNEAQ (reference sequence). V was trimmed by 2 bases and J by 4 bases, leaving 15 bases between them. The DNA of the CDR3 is TGTGCCAGCAGCTTAAGGCGCGGGGAGTCCGGAAACACCATATATTTT. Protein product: CASSLRRGESGNTIYF. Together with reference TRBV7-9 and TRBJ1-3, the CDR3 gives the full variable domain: DTGVSQNPRHKITKRGQNVTFRCDPISEHNRLYWYRQTLGQGPEFLTYFQNEAQLEKSRLLSDRFSAERPKGSFSTLEIQRTEQGDSAMYLCASSLRRGESGNTIYFGEGSWLTVV.

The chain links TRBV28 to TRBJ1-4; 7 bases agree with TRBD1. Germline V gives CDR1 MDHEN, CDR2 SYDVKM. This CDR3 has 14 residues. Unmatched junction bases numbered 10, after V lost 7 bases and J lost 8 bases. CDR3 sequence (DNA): TGTGCCAGCAAGGGGGCGGGAATATGGGAAAAACTGTTTTTT. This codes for CASKGAGIWEKLFF.

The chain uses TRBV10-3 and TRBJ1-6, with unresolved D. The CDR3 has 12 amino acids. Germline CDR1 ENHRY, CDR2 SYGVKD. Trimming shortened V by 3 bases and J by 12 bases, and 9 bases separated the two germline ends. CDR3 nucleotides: TGTGCCATCAGTGATAACTTTGAACCCCTCCACTTT. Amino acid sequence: CAISDNFEPLHF.

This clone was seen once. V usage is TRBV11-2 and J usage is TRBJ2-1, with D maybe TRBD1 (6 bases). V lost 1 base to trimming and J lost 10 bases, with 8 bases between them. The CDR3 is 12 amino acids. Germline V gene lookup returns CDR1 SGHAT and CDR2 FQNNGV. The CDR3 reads CASSLGQEEQFF. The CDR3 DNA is TGTGCCAGCAGCTTAGGACAGGAAGAGCAGTTCTTC.

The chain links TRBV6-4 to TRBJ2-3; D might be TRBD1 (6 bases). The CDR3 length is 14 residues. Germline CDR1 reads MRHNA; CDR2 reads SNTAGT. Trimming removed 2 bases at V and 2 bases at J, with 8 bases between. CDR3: CASSDGQTTDTQYF. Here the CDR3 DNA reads TGTGCCAGCAGTGACGGACAGACCACAGATACGCAGTATTTT.

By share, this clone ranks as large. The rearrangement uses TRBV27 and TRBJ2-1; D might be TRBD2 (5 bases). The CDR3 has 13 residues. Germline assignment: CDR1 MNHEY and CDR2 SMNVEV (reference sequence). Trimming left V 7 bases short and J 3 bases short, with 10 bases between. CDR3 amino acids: CASTGLNYNEQFF. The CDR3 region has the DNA TGTGCCAGCACAGGACTGAACTACAATGAGCAGTTCTTC.

This CDR3 reads CASRSRLADTDTQYF. In DNA form, the CDR3 reads TGTGCCAGTAGATCTCGACTAGCGGACACAGATACGCAGTATTTT. This chain connects TRBV19 to TRBJ2-3, with 9 bases aligning to TRBD2. The CDR3 is 15 residues long. CDR1 is LNHDA and CDR2 is SQIVND in the germline V gene (reference sequence). V was pared by 6 bases and J by 2 bases, with 6 bases of the junction left unmatched.

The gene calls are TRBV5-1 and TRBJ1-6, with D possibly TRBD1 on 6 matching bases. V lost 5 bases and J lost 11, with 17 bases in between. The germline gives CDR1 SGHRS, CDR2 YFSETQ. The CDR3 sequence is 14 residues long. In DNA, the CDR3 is TGCGCCAGCAGAAATACAGGGAAAACGGCACCCCTCCACTTT. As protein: CASRNTGKTAPLHF.